This entry describes one T cell receptor beta chain. Its antigen is unknown. A universal primer site was created by template switching, with the cDNA bearing unique molecular identifiers. TCRdb reprocessed the 5' RACE reads with MiXCR, giving one entry per CDR3 protein. The table includes some 690,000 distinct CDR3 sequences, approximately 22% detected once. These data originate in a study of identical twins. Notes on the study in general: Abundant beta clonotypes from cord blood had fewer insertions, unlike memory repertoires, which showed none.

V lost 7 bases and J 7 bases, leaving 19 bases between the germline ends. CDR1 LGHDT and CDR2 YNNKEL come from the germline V gene (reference sequence). This CDR3 contains 14 residues. These data were likewise used in another study, on T cells expressing NK-cell markers. Per that paper: Repertoires of TCR beta were obtained from T cells sorted as CD3+CD56+NKG2C+, CD3+CD56+NKG2C- and CD3+CD56-NKG2C+. Seven HCMV-seropositive donors and one seronegative donor made up the eight sequenced donors.

Sequences were obtained from PBMCs. The chain is built from TRBV3-1 and TRBJ1-1, with a weak D call TRBD1 (5 bases). This clonotype was sampled from a woman in her late teens or twenties in good health. The chain's CDR3 is CASTLNGALFEAFF. The DNA for the CDR3 is TGTGCCAGCACCTTGAATGGGGCCCTATTTGAAGCTTTCTTT.